A single sample gave rise to the 19 T cell receptor beta chains below, sequenced in a study of shared clonotypes between healthy human individuals. TCRdb's copy holds only in-frame clones and misses some; the assay was immunoSEQ multiplex PCR. The table shows approximately 2,300,000 clones, with 80% to 95% occurring only once. Source material: naive CD4+ T cells from PBMCs. Subset denoted: CD45RA+ positively selected. The receptors stem from a man aged 18 to 30 in good health. Some clones in this sample may be carry-over from other donors' samples.

The DNA of the CDR3 is TGCGCCAGCACCGGTCTAGCGGGAGCAGTAGATACGCAGTATTTT. It encodes CASTGLAGAVDTQYF. The V and J genes are TRBV5-1 and TRBJ2-3; 10 bases fit TRBD2. CDR1 is SGHRS, CDR2 YFSETQ, per germline. Trimming at V came to 6 bases and at J to 5 bases, leaving 9 bases not matched to a gene. The CDR3 length is 15 residues.

This clone was found a few times. The chain has TRBV20-1 and TRBJ1-2; D is ambiguous. The CDR3 length is 11 residues. CDR1 and CDR2 (germline): DFQATT, SNEGSKA (reference sequence). Trimming stripped 5 bases from V and 5 bases from J, with 9 bases between. Here the CDR3 DNA reads TGCAGTGCTCTCCCCCAATATGGCTACACCTTC. Its translation is CSALPQYGYTF.

The chain carries TRBV2 and TRBJ2-7; weak D call: TRBD2 (5 bases). CDR1 and CDR2 (germline): SNHLY, FYNNEI. The ends were cut back, 6 bases at V and 7 bases at J, with 10 bases in the middle. The CDR3 covers 11 residues. The CDR3 loop reads CASSAEREQYF. The CDR3 DNA reads TGTGCCAGCAGCGCCGAGCGGGAGCAGTACTTC.

CDR3 amino acids: CASSPLASGANVLTF. CDR3 coding DNA: TGTGCCAGCAGCCCCCTCGCCTCTGGGGCCAACGTCCTGACTTTC. The chain joins TRBV5-5 to TRBJ2-6; D unclear. This CDR3 contains 15 residues. Trimming pared 4 bases from V and 0 bases from J, leaving 8 bases between. The germline V gene has CDR1 SGHKS and CDR2 YYEKEE (reference sequence).

The chain links TRBV9 to TRBJ1-1, with 7 bases that match TRBD1. Germline V lookup: CDR1 SGDLS, CDR2 YYNGEE. The CDR3 is 16 residues long. V dropped 2 bases and J dropped 8; count of bases not matched to a gene: 15. For the CDR3, the DNA is TGTGCCAGCAGCGTCGGGACAGAAGGTACAAGGTCAGAAGCTTTCTTT. The encoded protein is CASSVGTEGTRSEAFF.

The V call is TRBV7-9, the J call TRBJ2-7; D might be TRBD1 or TRBD2, each matching 5 bases. With 4 bases removed from V and 4 bases from J, the gap between germline ends came to 17 bases. The CDR3 is 15 residues long. Germline V gives CDR1 SEHNR, CDR2 FQNEAQ (reference sequence). For the CDR3, the DNA is TGTGCCAGCAGCTCCTACGGGACGGGGCTTTACGAGCAGTACTTC. This codes for CASSSYGTGLYEQYF. The entire variable domain, with the rest obtained from reference TRBV7-9 and TRBJ2-7, is as follows: DTGVSQNPRHKITKRGQNVTFRCDPISEHNRLYWYRQTLGQGPEFLTYFQNEAQLEKSRLLSDRFSAERPKGSFSTLEIQRTEQGDSAMYLCASSSYGTGLYEQYFGPGTRLTVT.

V is TRBV18 and J is TRBJ2-7; D may correspond to TRBD1 or TRBD2 (5 bases each). Looked up from germline, CDR1 is KGHSH and CDR2 is LQKENI. The CDR3 contains 14 residues. V dropped 3 bases and J dropped 6 bases, with 15 bases sitting between them. This CDR3 is CASSPGQGEVEQYF. Here the CDR3 DNA reads TGTGCCAGCTCACCGGGGCAGGGAGAGGTCGAGCAGTACTTC.

The V and J genes are TRBV15 and TRBJ2-3; tentative D call: TRBD1 (8 bases). The CDR3 is 18 amino acids. Germline values: CDR1 LNHNV, CDR2 YYDKDF (reference sequence). Trimming cost V 5 bases and J 6 bases, with 27 bases left between them. DNA of the CDR3: TGTGCCACCAGCGGGCTAAACAGGGGGGGCAGCGGGTCCGATACGCAGTATTTT. It encodes CATSGLNRGGSGSDTQYF.

V gene TRBV6-1 combines with J gene TRBJ1-4; D might be TRBD1 (5 bases). Germline CDR1 MNHNS, CDR2 SASEGT. Trimming took off 3 bases at V and 3 bases at J, with 14 bases between the two ends. This CDR3 comprises 16 residues. CDR3 DNA: TGTGCCAGCAGTGAGTTCCGGAACAGGCCTAATGAAAAACTGTTTTTT. It encodes CASSEFRNRPNEKLFF.

The chain uses TRBV27 and TRBJ1-1; a possible D gene is TRBD1 (5 bases). Trimming removed 6 bases at V and 0 bases at J, with 11 bases between. The CDR3 has 14 residues. CDR1 MNHEY and CDR2 SMNVEV come from the germline V gene (reference sequence). CDR3 in amino acids: CASRPGRMNTEAFF. CDR3 nucleotides: TGTGCCAGCAGACCAGGGAGAATGAACACTGAAGCTTTCTTT.

The gene calls are TRBV4-1 and TRBJ2-7, with 11 bases lining up with TRBD2. Unmatched junction bases numbered 8, after V lost 4 bases and J lost 3 bases. This CDR3 spans 16 amino acids. Germline V gene data show CDR1 as MGHRA and CDR2 as YSYEKL. The CDR3 loop is CASSRGGLADLYEQYF. For the CDR3, the DNA is TGCGCCAGCAGCCGGGGGGGACTAGCGGACCTCTACGAGCAGTACTTC.

Note on this clone: Other DNA sequences in the same sample also yield this CDR3. The chain carries TRBV7-2 and TRBJ2-7; TRBD1 matches 9 bases. V lost 4 bases and J lost 6; bases outside the gene matches: 4. From germline, CDR1 is SGHTA and CDR2 FQGNSA. The CDR3 extends over 13 amino acids. The CDR3 sequence is CASSSGQGLEQYF. The DNA of the CDR3 is TGTGCCAGCAGCTCCGGACAGGGGCTCGAGCAGTACTTC.

J is TRBJ2-3 and V is TRBV7-2, with TRBD2 matching over 7 bases. Trimming cost V 3 bases and J 1 base; bases outside gene matches: 10. The CDR3 loop spans 17 amino acids. Germline-derived CDR1 and CDR2 are SGHTA and FQGNSA. CDR3 bases: TGTGCCAGCAGCTTTACCTCCGGGACTAAACGCACAGATACGCAGTATTTT. Its translation: CASSFTSGTKRTDTQYF.

The chain links TRBV30 to TRBJ1-1; D gene unclear. The CDR3 has 11 residues. V dropped 7 bases and J dropped 1 base, with 7 bases sitting between them. Per the germline V gene, CDR1 is GTSNPN and CDR2 is SVGIG (reference sequence). CDR3 residues: CALVGNTEAFF. Here the CDR3 DNA reads TGTGCCTTAGTTGGGAACACTGAAGCTTTCTTT.

The chain has TRBV7-8 and TRBJ1-4, with D possibly being TRBD1 (6 bases). CDR1 is SGHVS, CDR2 FQNEAQ, per germline. The CDR3 consists of 15 residues. V was cut by 3 bases and J by 8 bases, with 16 bases left in between. The CDR3 nucleotides read TGTGCCAGCAGCTTCCTGGGACGCCAGGGGGAAAAACTGTTTTTT. Translating gives CASSFLGRQGEKLFF. The whole variable domain, remainder taken from reference TRBV7-8 and TRBJ1-4, is GAGVSQSPRYKVAKRGQDVALRCDPISGHVSLFWYQQALGQGPEFLTYFQNEAQLDKSGLPSDRFFAERPEGSVSTLKIQRTQQEDSAVYLCASSFLGRQGEKLFFGSGTQLSVL.

The V gene is TRBV15, the J gene TRBJ2-6; 9 bases agree with TRBD1. This CDR3 spans 18 amino acids. Germline V gene data show CDR1 as LNHNV and CDR2 as YYDKDF (reference sequence). Trimming cost V 0 bases and J 4 bases; bases outside gene matches: 7. This CDR3 reads CATSREHRGQRGANVLTF. The DNA of the CDR3 is TGTGCCACCAGCAGAGAGCACAGGGGGCAAAGGGGGGCCAACGTCCTGACTTTC.

V and J are TRBV5-1 and TRBJ2-2; 8 bases map to TRBD1. The trim removed 0 bases at V and 5 bases at J, leaving 3 bases unmatched. The CDR3 loop spans 15 amino acids. Germline-derived CDR1 and CDR2 are SGHRS and YFSETQ. DNA for the CDR3: TGCGCCAGCAGCTTGGCCAGGGGGCGGACCGGGGAGCTGTTTTTT. It specifies CASSLARGRTGELFF.

The chain combines TRBV4-2 with TRBJ2-5; perhaps TRBD1 as D (6 bases). Trimming took off 5 bases at V and 5 bases at J, with 21 bases between the two ends. The germline CDR1 and CDR2 sequences are LGHNA and YNFKEQ. This CDR3 has 16 residues. The DNA for the CDR3 is TGTGCCAGCAGCTACTCACGCGACAGGCCCAGGGAGACCCAGTACTTC. Protein sequence: CASSYSRDRPRETQYF.

The chain couples TRBV5-1 to TRBJ1-2; D is uncertain. Trimming removed 0 bases at V and 6 bases at J, with 18 bases between. This CDR3 is built from 16 residues. Germline loops: CDR1 SGHRS, CDR2 YFSETQ. CDR3 sequence (DNA): TGCGCCAGCAGCTTGGTTGGGCCCGGGTATCCGCATGGCTACACCTTC. Its protein product is CASSLVGPGYPHGYTF.